This T cell receptor beta chain was identified during a study of control samples from healthy donors and cancer patients. Repertoires were generated with immunoSEQ multiplex PCR, while TCRdb's copy carries only in-frame clones and drops some. Of 80,000 to 100,000 clones detected, about 91% appear once; the ten largest clones hold around 14%. Germline V gives CDR1 MNHEY, CDR2 SMNVEV (reference sequence). The CDR3 has 15 amino acids. V was shortened by 5 bases and J by 0 bases, with 10 bases between the two germline ends. This chain links TRBV27 with TRBJ2-2; D perhaps matches TRBD1 (6 bases). Input material: blood. The sequence was obtained from a man aged 30 to 39 in good health. The chain's CDR3 is CASSPGHSNTGELFF. The DNA of the CDR3 is TGTGCCAGCAGTCCGGGACACTCGAACACCGGGGAGCTGTTTTTT.